These T cell receptor beta chains were read from a single sample in a study of graft-versus-host responses after intestinal transplantation. The method was immunoSEQ multiplex PCR; TCRdb's version includes in-frame clones alone and lacks a portion of them. The table shows roughly 96,000 clones, with about 91% occurring only once. Their recognized antigens are unknown. This material consisted of unstimulated CD8+ T cells sorted from spleen or lymph node cells, taken before intestinal transplant. The receptors were sampled from a human donor who received an intestinal transplant. Each CDR3 is given with its conserved first and last residue. A D gene is named only where the DNA matches it firmly. Clone size is shown for a subset of rows, as once, few, many or a class of expanded clone.

. | . | TRBJ1-4 | TRBV18 | TGTGCCAGCTCAAGGGACAAGTCTAATGAAAAACTGTTTTTT | CASSRDKSNEKLFF
. | few | TRBJ1-2 | TRBV6-5 | TGTGCCAGCAGTTACTCCAGGGAAGCTCCTCAGGGCTACACCTTC | CASSYSREAPQGYTF
. | . | TRBJ2-3 | TRBV5-4 | TGTGCCAGCAGCTTGGCCCCAGGGACACCGAGCACAGATACGCAGTATTTT | CASSLAPGTPSTDTQYF
TRBD1 | . | TRBJ2-7 | TRBV25-1 | TGTGCCAGCAGTGATGGACAGGGGTACGAGCAGTACTTC | CASSDGQGYEQYF
. | . | TRBJ2-7 | TRBV6-1 | TGTGCCAGCAGTGAAGGAGGCAGCCCCGGCTACGAGCAGTACTTC | CASSEGGSPGYEQYF
TRBD1 | . | TRBJ2-7 | TRBV7-9 | TGTGCCAGCAGCTCGGACAGGGAAGGCGAGCAGTACTTC | CASSSDREGEQYF
TRBD1 | . | TRBJ2-3 | TRBV6-1 | TGTGCCAGCAGTGAACGAACAGGGGGATTTGGGACAGATACGCAGTATTTT | CASSERTGGFGTDTQYF
. | . | TRBJ1-6 | TRBV18 | TGTGCCAGCTCACTAGAGAATTCACCCCTCCACTTT | CASSLENSPLHF
. | . | TRBJ2-7 | TRBV6-6 | TGTGCCAGCAGTTTTAGAACAGACTCCTACGAGCAGTACTTC | CASSFRTDSYEQYF
. | . | TRBJ2-7 | TRBV19 | TGTGCCAGTAGTTGGAGACAGAATGTCGAGCAGTACTTC | CASSWRQNVEQYF
. | . | TRBJ1-6 | TRBV21-1 | TGTGCCAGCAGCAAAAGGAGGTTCTTAGGGGGTAATTCACCCCTCCACTTT | CASSKRRFLGGNSPLHF
TRBD2 | . | TRBJ2-7 | TRBV4-1 | TGCGCCAGCAGCCAAGCGGGGGGGACCTCCTACGAGCAGTACTTC | CASSQAGGTSYEQYF
. | . | TRBJ2-3 | TRBV4-1 | TGCGCCAGCAGCCAAGTACGGAGCCTCCACACAGATACGCAGTATTTT | CASSQVRSLHTDTQYF
. | . | TRBJ1-1 | TRBV4-1 | TGCGCCAGCAGCCAAGATATGGGCAGGGCCATTAACACTGAAGCTTTCTTT | CASSQDMGRAINTEAFF
. | . | TRBJ1-5 | TRBV7-9 | TGTGCCAGCAGCTCCTTTGCGGAGGGTCAGCCCCAGCATTTT | CASSSFAEGQPQHF
. | . | TRBJ2-2 | TRBV9 | TGTGCCAGCAGCGTAGTCTCCAACACCGGGGAGCTGTTTTTT | CASSVVSNTGELFF
TRBD1 | once | TRBJ2-7 | TRBV12-5 | TGTGCTAGTGGACTCGCGGGGACAGGTCCTTCCTACGAGCAGTACTTC | CASGLAGTGPSYEQYF
. | . | TRBJ2-7 | TRBV29-1 | TGCAGCGTTTTTTTGACAGGAATCTCCTACGAGCAGTACTTC | CSVFLTGISYEQYF
. | . | TRBJ2-5 | TRBV25-1 | TGTGCCAGCAGTGAATTCGGGACCCAGTACTTC | CASSEFGTQYF
. | . | TRBJ2-7 | TRBV7-9 | TGTGCCAGCAGCGTCTTTAGCTCCTACGAGCAGTACTTC | CASSVFSSYEQYF
TRBD1 | . | TRBJ1-2 | TRBV27 | TGTGCCAGCAGTTTCAGATGGGACAGGGGGGCCTATGGCTACACCTTC | CASSFRWDRGAYGYTF
. | . | TRBJ2-2 | TRBV12-5 | TGTGCTAGTGGTTTGGTACCATTGGCTAGCGCAAACACCGGGGAGCTGTTTTTT | CASGLVPLASANTGELFF
. | . | TRBJ2-7 | TRBV2 | TGTGCCAGCAGTGACGGTCACGCAGGGGAGACCTACGAGCAGTACTTC | CASSDGHAGETYEQYF
. | . | TRBJ2-3 | TRBV4-1 | TGCGCCAGCAGCCAAGGACCAGCGAGGGTCACAGATACGCAGTATTTT | CASSQGPARVTDTQYF
. | . | TRBJ1-1 | TRBV7-9 | TGTGCCAGCAGCTCCAGTACCGGGATGAACACTGAAGCTTTCTTT | CASSSSTGMNTEAFF
TRBD2 | . | TRBJ2-3 | TRBV4-2 | TGTGCCAGCAGCCAGGCGACTAGCGGGAGAATTAGCACAGATACGCAGTATTTT | CASSQATSGRISTDTQYF
. | . | TRBJ2-7 | TRBV7-6 | TGTGCCAGCAGCCAGGGGCCCAGCTCCTACGAGCAGTACTTC | CASSQGPSSYEQYF
. | . | TRBJ2-1 | TRBV27 | TGTGCCAGCAGTTTATCGGGCAGGGCAGTGAATGAGCAGTTCTTC | CASSLSGRAVNEQFF
TRBD1 | . | TRBJ1-6 | TRBV4-3 | TGCGCCAGCAGCCTTAGACAGGGGGCCCATTCACCCCTCCACTTT | CASSLRQGAHSPLHF
TRBD1 | . | TRBJ1-2 | TRBV5-4 | TGTGCCAGCAGCTTGGCCCAGGGGGCGGATGGCTACACCTTC | CASSLAQGADGYTF
. | . | TRBJ2-7 | TRBV9 | TGTGCCAGCAGCCTCTCGGAGGATTCCTACGAGCAGTACTTC | CASSLSEDSYEQYF
. | . | TRBJ2-7 | TRBV11-2 | TGTGCCAGCAGCTTAGGGACTCATTCCTACGAGCAGTACTTC | CASSLGTHSYEQYF
TRBD1 | . | TRBJ2-1 | TRBV15 | TGTGCCACCAGCAGAGACCCGGGGACAGGGGAGTTCTTC | CATSRDPGTGEFF
. | . | TRBJ2-7 | TRBV2 | TGTGCCAGCAGCTCTGAACTACAAATATCCTCCTACGAGCAGTACTTC | CASSSELQISSYEQYF
. | . | TRBJ2-2 | TRBV7-9 | TGTGCCAGCAGCTTACAGGGTTCCAACACCGGGGAGCTGTTTTTT | CASSLQGSNTGELFF
. | . | TRBJ2-1 | TRBV9 | TGTGCCAGCAGCCTGGGGCTTAACAATGAGCAGTTCTTC | CASSLGLNNEQFF
. | . | TRBJ2-3 | TRBV19 | TGTGCCAGTAGTAAGTCCACTGGAGGCACAGATACGCAGTATTTT | CASSKSTGGTDTQYF
TRBD1 | . | TRBJ2-3 | TRBV29-1 | TGCAGCGTTGGCCCTCCCGGACAGGCTCGAGGAGATACGCAGTATTTT | CSVGPPGQARGDTQYF
TRBD2 | once | TRBJ2-1 | TRBV5-1 | TGCGCCAGCAGCTTGGCCCCACCTAAACTAGCGGGAGGTAAAAATGAGCAGTTCTTC | CASSLAPPKLAGGKNEQFF
TRBD1 | . | TRBJ2-1 | TRBV19 | TGTGCCAGTAGTATTAGCGGGGACAGGGGACACAATGAGCAGTTCTTC | CASSISGDRGHNEQFF
TRBD1 | . | TRBJ2-1 | TRBV6-5 | TGTGCCAGCAGCCTTGGACAGGGCTACCCCAATGAGCAGTTCTTC | CASSLGQGYPNEQFF
TRBD1 | . | TRBJ2-2 | TRBV30 | TGTGCCTGGAGTCCACGGGACAGGGTAAGGACCGGGGAGCTGTTTTTT | CAWSPRDRVRTGELFF
. | . | TRBJ1-1 | TRBV4-3 | TGCGCCAGCAGCCAAGATTCTCCGACGGGAGCACTGTCCCTCCCCTTTGAAGCTTTCTTT | CASSQDSPTGALSLPFEAFF
TRBD2 | once | TRBJ2-3 | TRBV2 | TGTGCCAGCAGTTATGGACTAGCGGCTAGCACAGATACGCAGTATTTT | CASSYGLAASTDTQYF
. | . | TRBJ2-1 | TRBV6-5 | TGTGCCAGCAGTTTAGCGTCCTCCGACAATGAGCAGTTCTTC | CASSLASSDNEQFF
. | . | TRBJ2-3 | TRBV11-2 | TGTGCCAGCAGCTCCTACCTTCCGGACTCCACAGATACGCAGTATTTT | CASSSYLPDSTDTQYF
. | . | TRBJ2-2 | TRBV7-9 | TGTGCCAGCAGCCCTAACCAGGTCTCCGGGGAGCTGTTTTTT | CASSPNQVSGELFF
. | . | TRBJ2-1 | TRBV27 | TGTGCCAGCAGTTTAGCGGAGTACTACAATGAGCAGTTCTTC | CASSLAEYYNEQFF
TRBD2 | . | TRBJ2-3 | TRBV6-1 | TGTGCCAGCTTAGCGGGGGGGAGCACAGATACGCAGTATTTT | CASLAGGSTDTQYF
TRBD1 | . | TRBJ1-3 | TRBV28 | TGTGCCAGCAGAGAGACAGGGGGCGTTAGGAACTCTGGAAACACCATATATTTT | CASRETGGVRNSGNTIYF
. | . | TRBJ2-7 | TRBV7-9 | TGTGCCAGCAGCCTGTCCCCTTTCGAGCAGTACTTC | CASSLSPFEQYF
TRBD2 | . | TRBJ2-1 | TRBV15 | TGTGCCACCAGCAGGCAAAGCGGGAGTCCCTACAATGAGCAGTTCTTC | CATSRQSGSPYNEQFF
. | . | TRBJ2-4 | TRBV6-5 | TGTGCCAGCAGTTTCCGCGGCAAAAACATTCAGTACTTC | CASSFRGKNIQYF
. | . | TRBJ1-5 | TRBV19 | TGTGCCAGTAGTAATATGAACAGGGAGAGTCAGCCCCAGCATTTT | CASSNMNRESQPQHF
. | . | TRBJ2-7 | TRBV16 | TGTGCCAGCAGCCAATCTGGAGGGAACGAGCAGTACTTC | CASSQSGGNEQYF
. | . | TRBJ2-7 | TRBV5-1 | TGCGCCAGCAGTCCCGGGAGCTCCTACGAGCAGTACTTC | CASSPGSSYEQYF
. | . | TRBJ1-4 | TRBV6-6 | TGTGCCAGCTTGGGGGCCTGGGATGAAAAACTGTTTTTT | CASLGAWDEKLFF